This entry is about one T cell receptor (beta chain). Method: immunoSEQ multiplex PCR; TCRdb's copy keeps in-frame clones and lacks some. This sample has approximately 440,000 clones, with 87% found just once. With 6 bases removed from V and 1 base from J, the gap between germline ends came to 12 bases. The length of the CDR3 is 14 residues. CDR1 MNHNY and CDR2 SVGAGI come from the germline V gene (reference sequence). The sample belongs to a study of blood T cell repertoires in COVID-19. The chain is built from TRBV6-6 and TRBJ2-5, with D tentatively TRBD2 (7 bases). The source of this sequence is a young woman who had recovered from COVID-19. Sequencing was done on a sample of PBMCs or T cells enriched from blood (not recorded which). The CDR3 here is CASRRGGLQETQYF. In nucleotides, the CDR3 is TGTGCCAGCAGGCGCGGGGGCCTCCAAGAGACCCAGTACTTC.